The 19 T cell receptor beta chains below were found in one sample sequenced in a study of vaccination and CD4 T cells after COVID-19 (dated by TCRdb to 2021 to 2024). These receptors' antigens are unknown. Receptor amplification or capture employed PCR. The run used an Illumina iSeq 100. DNA from cultured CD4+ T cells was subjected to TCR sequencing with the Oncomine TCR Beta short-read assay at the Johns Hopkins FTIC core. TCRdb trimmed public reads at Q25 via fastp, called clones via MiXCR and kept in-frame beta chains. Identical CDR3 protein sequences are pooled into one entry, listed with their most common genes and DNA. The sample table lists just under 20,000 distinct CDR3 sequences, about 40% of them with a count of one. 25% to 35% of the sample comes from the top ten. This sample's treatment or condition label indicates: approximately nine-day PBMC culture with coronavirus spike peptide pools or control peptides (ViraFEST assay).

The input for sequencing was CD4+ T cells from blood, cultured in vitro, taken before SARS-CoV-2 vaccination. These receptors were taken from a human donor who received a COVID-19 vaccine.

The rearrangement uses TRBV4-1 and TRBJ2-4; possibly TRBD1 for D (6 bases). CDR3 length: 15 amino acids. V was pared by 1 base and J by 7 bases, with 14 bases between. CDR1 is MGHRA, CDR2 YSYEKL, per germline. The CDR3 sequence is CASSQVGQLLNIQYF. Here the CDR3 DNA reads TGCGCCAGCAGCCAAGTAGGACAGCTTTTGAACATTCAGTACTTC.

The J gene is TRBJ1-1, the V gene TRBV20-1; a possible D gene is TRBD1 (6 bases). Germline CDR1 is DFQATT and CDR2 is SNEGSKA (reference sequence). Between the trimmed V and J ends, which lost 6 bases and 1 base, there was a span of 12 bases. There are 13 residues in the CDR3. The CDR3 DNA sequence: TGCAGTGCCTCAAGGACAGCGAACACTGAAGCTTTCTTT. This gives the protein CSASRTANTEAFF.

This clonotype appeared once. The chain employs TRBV4-2 and TRBJ2-3; the D gene could be TRBD1 or TRBD2 (5 bases each). The V gene's germline CDR1 is LGHNA and CDR2 YNFKEQ. V was shortened by 0 bases and J by 0 bases, with 16 bases between the two germline ends. The CDR3 covers 18 residues. The CDR3 spells CASSQDSGPGYSTDTQYF. DNA of the CDR3: TGTGCCAGCAGCCAAGATTCGGGGCCGGGATACAGCACAGATACGCAGTATTTT.

This clonotype was seen a handful of times. The chain joins TRBV24-1 to TRBJ2-1, with 11 bases aligning to TRBD2. The germline CDR1 and CDR2 sequences are KGHDR and SFDVKD. J gave up 13 bases and V 5 bases, and 12 bases lay outside the gene matches. CDR3 length: 15 residues. The chain's CDR3 is CATSALGLAGGPQFF. The CDR3 DNA reads TGTGCCACCAGTGCCTTGGGGCTAGCGGGGGGACCACAGTTCTTC.

V and J are TRBV28 and TRBJ1-1; 8 bases are shared with TRBD1. The CDR3 covers 14 residues. From germline, CDR1 is MDHEN and CDR2 SYDVKM. V shed 5 bases, J shed 5 bases, and the junction held 7 bases outside the gene matches. CDR3: CASSPPDRGTEAFF. CDR3 DNA: TGTGCCAGCAGTCCTCCCGACAGGGGAACTGAAGCTTTCTTT.

This rearrangement joins TRBV30 to TRBJ1-2, with D perhaps TRBD1 (5 bases). The CDR3 is 13 amino acids. V was cut by 5 bases and J by 3 bases, with 13 bases left in between. Looked up from germline, CDR1 is GTSNPN and CDR2 is SVGIG (reference sequence). The CDR3 DNA follows: TGTGCCTGGGGAAGGGACTTTTACTATGGCTACACCTTC. Its protein product is CAWGRDFYYGYTF.

The CDR3 bases are TGCAGTGCTCCCGTGAACACTGAAGCTTTCTTT. This sequence encodes CSAPVNTEAFF. This sequence joins TRBV20-1 and TRBJ1-1; the D is unclear. The CDR3 consists of 11 residues. Trimming removed 5 bases at V and 0 bases at J, with 4 bases between. Germline CDR1 reads DFQATT; CDR2 reads SNEGSKA (reference sequence).

This clonotype has a handful of counts. The chain carries TRBV19 and TRBJ1-2; D call uncertain. Trimming shortened V by 3 bases and J by 4 bases, and 9 bases separated the two germline ends. CDR1 and CDR2 from the germline V gene are LNHDA and SQIVND (reference sequence). This CDR3 contains 13 residues. CDR3 sequence: CASSIRVSYGYTF. Written as DNA, the CDR3 is TGTGCCAGTAGTATCCGGGTATCCTATGGCTACACCTTC. Supplemented by reference TRBV19 and TRBJ1-2, the full variable domain reads DGGITQSPKYLFRKEGQNVTLSCEQNLNHDAMYWYRQDPGQGLRLIYYSQIVNDFQKGDIAEGYSVSREKKESFPLTVTSAQKNPTAFYLCASSIRVSYGYTFGSGTRLTVV.

The chain joins TRBV20-1 to TRBJ2-3, with D possibly TRBD2 on 7 matching bases. This CDR3 has 15 residues. CDR1 is DFQATT and CDR2 is SNEGSKA in the germline V gene (reference sequence). Between the trimmed V and J ends, which lost 1 base and 4 bases, there was a span of 15 bases. CDR3 sequence reads: CSARVAQGRADTQYF. The CDR3 coding sequence is TGCAGTGCTAGAGTAGCGCAGGGGAGGGCAGATACGCAGTATTTT.

The V and J genes are TRBV27 and TRBJ2-2; weak D call: TRBD2 (5 bases). Germline CDR1 and CDR2: MNHEY and SMNVEV (reference sequence). Trimming pared 5 bases from V and 1 base from J, leaving 5 bases between. This CDR3 contains 13 residues. The CDR3: CASSGLNTGELFF. DNA of the CDR3: TGTGCCAGCAGTGGACTGAACACCGGGGAGCTGTTTTTT.

The V call is TRBV20-1, the J call TRBJ2-5; 9 bases map to TRBD1. The CDR3 is made up of 14 amino acids. The germline V gene has CDR1 DFQATT and CDR2 SNEGSKA (reference sequence). Losses at the gene ends were 5 bases for V and 5 bases for J; bases not matched to a gene: 9. The CDR3 coding sequence is TGCAGTGCTCGGACAGGGGTGAGGCTGGAGACCCAGTACTTC. Protein sequence: CSARTGVRLETQYF.

V usage is TRBV6-1 and J usage is TRBJ1-5, with TRBD1 as a possible D gene (6 bases). V was clipped by 5 bases and J by 3 bases, with 17 bases between them. CDR1 is MNHNS, CDR2 SASEGT, per germline. This CDR3 region has 16 residues. CDR3 DNA: TGTGCCAGCAGTCGAAGATTCCAGGGGAACAATCAGCCCCAGCATTTT. Translated: CASSRRFQGNNQPQHF.

V gene TRBV12-5 combines with J gene TRBJ2-1; D is tentatively TRBD1 or TRBD2 (6 bases each). The germline V gene encodes CDR1 LGHNT and CDR2 FRNRAP. The CDR3 sequence is 17 residues long. V lost 1 base to trimming and J lost 3 bases, with 16 bases between them. The CDR3: CASGLEVGGLVYNEQFF. The DNA for the CDR3 is TGTGCTAGTGGTTTGGAAGTCGGGGGCCTAGTCTACAATGAGCAGTTCTTC.

This clonotype was observed once. The chain uses TRBV2 and TRBJ2-1; tentative D call: TRBD2 (5 bases). CDR1 SNHLY and CDR2 FYNNEI come from the germline V gene. With 4 bases removed from V and 10 bases from J, the gap between germline ends came to 14 bases. CDR3 length: 13 residues. The CDR3 bases are TGTGCCAGCAGTGCCGGAGGCTCAACCGAGCAGTTCTTC. Protein product: CASSAGGSTEQFF.

This clonotype has only a few counts. This chain uses TRBV6-1 with TRBJ2-3, with 8 bases that match TRBD1. After removal of 8 bases from V and 3 bases from J, the junction contained 7 bases not matched to a gene. The CDR3 covers 14 residues. In germline, CDR1 is MNHNS, CDR2 SASEGT. The CDR3 protein is CASSGQGVTDTQYF. CDR3 nucleotides: TGTGCCAGCTCCGGACAGGGAGTAACAGATACGCAGTATTTT.

This sequence joins TRBV5-1 and TRBJ1-2, with TRBD1 matching over 8 bases. Germline trimming cut 7 bases from V and 8 bases from J; bases unmatched to any gene: 10. Germline-derived CDR1 and CDR2 are SGHRS and YFSETQ. This CDR3 has 13 residues. CDR3 DNA sequence: TGCGCCAGCCGAACGGAGACAGGGGCCGGCTACACCTTC. Translating it yields CASRTETGAGYTF.

The chain uses TRBV5-4 and TRBJ1-1; D is unclear. Germline values: CDR1 SGHNT, CDR2 YYREEE (reference sequence). V dropped 5 bases and J dropped 3 bases, with 20 bases sitting between them. CDR3 length equals 16 residues. Written as DNA, the CDR3 is TGTGCCAGCAGTCCCGGATCCGCGTCTCGGGACACTGAAGCTTTCTTT. Its translation: CASSPGSASRDTEAFF.

This sequence joins TRBV20-1 and TRBJ2-7, with D perhaps being TRBD1 or TRBD2 (5 bases each). The CDR3 consists of 13 residues. The V gene's germline CDR1 is DFQATT and CDR2 SNEGSKA (reference sequence). Trimming took 4 bases from V and 5 from J, leaving 15 bases between them. The CDR3 region is CSATHPGDDEQYF. For the CDR3, the DNA is TGCAGTGCTACCCACCCCGGGGACGACGAGCAGTACTTC.

The rearrangement links TRBV5-6 to TRBJ1-5; 9 positions match TRBD1. Germline CDR1 and CDR2: SGHDT and YYEEEE. V trimming: 4 bases; J trimming: 7 bases; junction bases outside the gene matches: 12. The CDR3 extends over 16 amino acids. CDR3 loop: CASSAYPGTGFQPQHF. In DNA form, the CDR3 reads TGTGCCAGCAGCGCGTACCCCGGGACAGGGTTCCAGCCCCAGCATTTT.